This note documents a single TCR beta chain sequence. CDR1 and CDR2 from the germline V gene are SGHDT and YYEEEE. The ends were cut back, 1 base at V and 0 bases at J, with 7 bases in the middle. The CDR3 sequence is 14 residues long. Clones were read by immunoSEQ multiplex PCR, and TCRdb kept only the in-frame ones, dropping some. This sample carries over 150,000 clones, about 93% of them seen once, and the ten largest clones take more than 0.85%. The data stem from a study of T cell responses to AZD1222 COVID-19 vaccine. The clonotype comes from an adult who received the MenACWY meningococcal vaccine as a control. The chain employs TRBV5-6 and TRBJ1-2; TRBD1 might be the D (6 bases). The sequences come from peripheral blood, collected 28 days after the second dose of the MenACWY control vaccine. The CDR3 loop reads CASSLQGPNYGYTF. The CDR3, as DNA: TGTGCCAGCAGCTTGCAGGGGCCTAACTATGGCTACACCTTC.